The sequence of this TCR beta chain was determined in a study of shared clonotypes between healthy human individuals. The CDR3 contains 14 residues. CDR1 MNHNS and CDR2 SASEGT come from the germline V gene. Sequencing used immunoSEQ multiplex PCR; TCRdb keeps in-frame clones, though not all of them. The table shows 2 million to 2.5 million clones, with more than 80% occurring only once. Regarding the study as a whole: The authors sampled blood alone, and tissue repertoires likely differ.

Free of recent acute infections or vaccinations, the donors were healthy HIV-negative adults. Note on this clone: The antigen remains undetermined. The junction departs from germline at one end; a sequencing error may be responsible.

The sequenced sample consisted of naive CD4+ T cells from PBMCs. The subset here: CD45RA+ positively selected. The chain recombines TRBV6-1 with TRBJ2-5; TRBD2 is a possible D gene (5 bases). The receptor was derived from a man between 18 and 29 years old in good health. Some clones in this sample may be carry-over from other donors' samples. The CDR3 loop reads CASREGRRQETQYF. In nucleotides, the CDR3 is TGTGCCAGCAGGGAAGGAAGGAGGCAAGAGACCCAGTACTTC.